This TCR beta chain originates from a study of shared clonotypes between healthy human individuals. Notes on the study in general: Donors were few, which limited the genetic and exposure-history diversity represented.

The data were produced by immunoSEQ multiplex PCR, yet TCRdb's version contains in-frame clones alone and is incomplete. The data contain about 680,000 clones, roughly nine tenths of them singletons. CD8 cells regarded as naive lacked CD45RO, were positively chosen for CCR7, and omitted terminally differentiated effector memory CD45RA+ cells. The V segment lost 0 bases and the J segment 3 bases; nucleotides outside the gene matches: 11. This CDR3 region has 18 residues. Germline V CDR1 and CDR2: SGHNT, YYREEE (reference sequence). As regards this clone: Its specificity is not known.

The chain joins TRBV5-4 to TRBJ2-7, with 11 bases matching TRBD2. The material sequenced was naive CD8+ T cells sorted from blood. The TCR sequence derives from a man aged 30-40 years in good health. The CDR3: CASSLDGLAGGLLYEQYF. Here the CDR3 DNA reads TGTGCCAGCAGCTTGGATGGGCTAGCGGGAGGCCTCCTCTACGAGCAGTACTTC.